These T cell receptor beta chains were read from a single sample in a study of T cells after posttransplantation cyclophosphamide. Sequencing was performed with immunoSEQ multiplex PCR; in TCRdb, only in-frame clones are kept and a portion is missing. The sample holds approximately 52,000 clones, just over 85% seen once. Sequencing used PBMCs. The source is a man aged 30 to 45 with a blood cancer, CMV-positive, and with a related stem cell donor. Both conserved end residues are part of each CDR3. A D gene is named only where the DNA matches it firmly. A clone size is listed for some rows: how often the clone was seen (once, few, many), or a class if it is expanded.

d_gene	v_gene	j_gene	abundance	CDR3nt	CDR3aa
NA	TRBV7-3	TRBJ1-1	NA	TGTGCCAGCAGCTTAACGGGGGCGACCCTGAACACTGAAGCTTTCTTT	CASSLTGATLNTEAFF
TRBD2	TRBV5-6	TRBJ2-1	few	TGTGCCAGCAGCCCGTGGGTCGTACGGCGGGAGAATGAGCAGTTCTTC	CASSPWVVRRENEQFF
NA	TRBV7-6	TRBJ1-1	NA	TGTGCCAGCAGCTTAGGTCTCCAGACTGAAGCTTTCTTT	CASSLGLQTEAFF
NA	TRBV5-8	TRBJ1-2	once	TGTGCCAGCAGCTTGTCTGGCAGAAACTATGGCTACACCTTC	CASSLSGRNYGYTF
TRBD2	TRBV2	TRBJ2-5	few	TGTGCCAGCAGTGCTGGGGGCGGGAGGCTCCGCGGGGAGACCCAGTACTTC	CASSAGGGRLRGETQYF
NA	TRBV11-3	TRBJ2-4	NA	TGTGCCAGCAGCTTAGACGGAGTAGCCAAAAACATTCAGTACTTC	CASSLDGVAKNIQYF
TRBD2	TRBV2	TRBJ2-5	NA	TGTGCCAGCAGCCACGGACTAGCGGGGAACCAAGAGACCCAGTACTTC	CASSHGLAGNQETQYF
TRBD2	TRBV19	TRBJ2-7	NA	TGTGCCAGTAGTATAACTCGGACTAGCGGAGCATACGAGCAGTACTTC	CASSITRTSGAYEQYF
NA	TRBV29-1	TRBJ1-1	once	TGCAGCGTTGGTATGAACACTGAAGCTTTCTTT	CSVGMNTEAFF
TRBD2	TRBV30	TRBJ2-1	NA	TGTGCCTGGAGTGCCCGACGACTAGCGGGAGGCAATGAGCAGTTCTTC	CAWSARRLAGGNEQFF
NA	TRBV6-6	TRBJ1-1	NA	TGTGCCAGCAGTTACTCGACAGGTGAAGCTTTCTTT	CASSYSTGEAFF
NA	TRBV6-5	TRBJ2-2	NA	TGTGCCAGCAGTTACGAAGGGAGAGTAAGGACCGGGGAGCTGTTTTTT	CASSYEGRVRTGELFF
TRBD1	TRBV7-3	TRBJ1-1	NA	TGTGCCAGCAGCTCGGACAGGCACACTGAAGCTTTCTTT	CASSSDRHTEAFF
TRBD1	TRBV2	TRBJ2-3	once	TGTGCCAGCAGGGGACAGGGTCTCGGCACAGATACGCAGTATTTT	CASRGQGLGTDTQYF
NA	TRBV14	TRBJ1-4	NA	TGTGCCAGCAGCCAGGACAGAGCAACTAATGAAAAACTGTTTTTT	CASSQDRATNEKLFF
TRBD1	TRBV30	TRBJ1-1	NA	TGTGCCTGGAGTGTACGGAATTGGCAGGGGGCGGAAGCTTTCTTT	CAWSVRNWQGAEAFF
NA	TRBV7-5	TRBJ2-7	NA	TGTGCCAGAAGCTTACCGGGACAGAAACTCAACGAGCAGTACTTC	CARSLPGQKLNEQYF
TRBD1	TRBV30	TRBJ1-5	NA	TGTGCCTGGAGTTGGTCAGGGGGCTGGACTCAGCCCCAGCATTTT	CAWSWSGGWTQPQHF
TRBD2	TRBV11-2	TRBJ2-2	NA	TGTGCCAGCAGCTTAGACTCTGCACTAGCGGGAAACACCGGGGAGCTGTTTTTT	CASSLDSALAGNTGELFF
NA	TRBV5-1	TRBJ2-2	NA	TGCGCCAGCAATAGCCCACGGCGGCCCGGGGAGCTGTTTTTT	CASNSPRRPGELFF
NA	TRBV7-9	TRBJ2-2	few	TGTGCCAGCAGCTCGACCGGGACAAGACTACCAGGAGACACCGGGGAGCTGTTTTTT	CASSSTGTRLPGDTGELFF
NA	TRBV18	TRBJ1-1	NA	TGTGCCAGCTCACCACCGCAGGGAAGCACTGAAGCTTTCTTT	CASSPPQGSTEAFF
NA	TRBV28	TRBJ1-5	once	TGTGCCAGCAGTAGTCCCAACATGAGACTTTATAGCAATCAGCCCCAGCATTTT	CASSSPNMRLYSNQPQHF
NA	TRBV5-1	TRBJ1-2	NA	TGCGCCAGCAGCATTAACAGGGCCGCTAACTATGGCTACACCTTC	CASSINRAANYGYTF
TRBD2	TRBV30	TRBJ2-7	NA	TGTGCCTGGAACCTAGCGGGAGACGAGCAGTACTTC	CAWNLAGDEQYF
NA	TRBV5-1	TRBJ2-5	NA	TGCGCCAGCAGCTCTGGGGCAGGAGAGACCCAGTACTTC	CASSSGAGETQYF
TRBD2	TRBV28	TRBJ2-7	NA	TGTGCCAGCTGGAGTCCCGGACTAGGCTCCTACGAGCAGTACTTC	CASWSPGLGSYEQYF
TRBD1	TRBV5-6	TRBJ2-7	NA	TGTGCCAGCAGCAAACCGGGACAGGGCATTTACGAGCAGTACTTC	CASSKPGQGIYEQYF
NA	TRBV28	TRBJ2-1	NA	TGTGCCAGCCAGTCCCTCGCGGAGTTCAGTAATGAGCAGTTCTTC	CASQSLAEFSNEQFF
TRBD1	TRBV5-1	TRBJ1-2	NA	TGCGCCAGCAGCTATGGCGGTGGACAGGGGGCGCATGGCTACACCTTC	CASSYGGGQGAHGYTF
TRBD1	TRBV2	TRBJ1-5	NA	TGTGCCAGCAGCCAATTCCCCGGACAGGGGAATCAGCCCCAGCATTTT	CASSQFPGQGNQPQHF
NA	TRBV5-8	TRBJ1-3	NA	TGTGCCAGCAGCTTGGGCGACACGCCCGGTGGAAACACCATATATTTT	CASSLGDTPGGNTIYF
TRBD1	TRBV9	TRBJ2-7	NA	TGTGCCAGCAGCGTCCGGGACAGTTCCTACGAGCAGTACTTC	CASSVRDSSYEQYF
NA	TRBV7-6	TRBJ2-2	NA	TGTGCCAGCAGCCCCCTAGGAGAAGCCTCCGGGGAGCTGTTTTTT	CASSPLGEASGELFF
TRBD2	TRBV7-2	TRBJ2-1	NA	TGTGCCAGCAGCAGGGAGAGCGGGGTTTACAATGAGCAGTTCTTC	CASSRESGVYNEQFF
NA	TRBV29-1	TRBJ1-3	NA	TGCAGCGTTGCTTCAGGGACTGGAAACACCATATATTTT	CSVASGTGNTIYF
NA	TRBV5-5	TRBJ1-4	NA	TGTGCCAGCAGCCCGGAGGGGGAAAAACTGTTTTTT	CASSPEGEKLFF
NA	TRBV19	TRBJ1-5	few	TGTGCCAGTAGTATTGCGGATTCTCGGGGGAGTCAGCCCCAGCATTTT	CASSIADSRGSQPQHF
NA	TRBV7-8	TRBJ1-2	once	TGTGCCAGCAGCCCGACACGTACCTATGGCTACACCTTC	CASSPTRTYGYTF
NA	TRBV7-2	TRBJ1-1	once	TGTGCCAGCAGCTTTTTTCCTCAGGTACGGGGCACTGAAGCTTTCTTT	CASSFFPQVRGTEAFF
NA	TRBV7-9	TRBJ2-4	NA	TGTGCCAGCAGCGCCACCGTAGGACTGCTAGCCAAAAACATTCAGTACTTC	CASSATVGLLAKNIQYF
TRBD2	TRBV30	TRBJ2-2	NA	TGTGCCTGGAGTTCCTCGCTGCGGGGGATTTTCACCGGGGAGCTGTTTTTT	CAWSSSLRGIFTGELFF
NA	TRBV18	TRBJ2-2	NA	TGTGCCAGCTCACCTTCAAATGCGGACACCGGGGAGCTGTTTTTT	CASSPSNADTGELFF
NA	TRBV14	TRBJ1-2	NA	TGTGCCAGCAGCTGGACAGTTTTAAACTATGGCTACACCTTC	CASSWTVLNYGYTF